One sample yielded the 23 T cell receptor beta chains listed below, sequenced in a study of blood T cell repertoires in COVID-19. Profiled with immunoSEQ multiplex PCR; TCRdb holds only in-frame clones, not every one. This table has 300,000 to 350,000 clones, around nine tenths appearing once. Material: PBMCs or T cells enriched from blood (not recorded which). These TCRs come from a woman aged 25 to 45 who had been exposed to COVID-19.

The J gene is TRBJ1-6, the V gene TRBV27; perhaps TRBD1 as D (6 bases). Germline loops: CDR1 MNHEY, CDR2 SMNVEV (reference sequence). The CDR3 is 14 residues long. Trimming took off 7 bases at V and 9 bases at J, with 16 bases between the two ends. CDR3 sequence (DNA): TGTGCCAGCACTCTGGGGGGGCTGCTTTCACCCCTCCACTTT. This gives the protein CASTLGGLLSPLHF.

The chain employs TRBV9 and TRBJ2-3; D is perhaps TRBD2 (5 bases). The CDR3 is made up of 13 amino acids. Germline V gene data show CDR1 as SGDLS and CDR2 as YYNGEE. The V gene lost 6 bases and the J gene lost 1 base, with 9 bases spanning the gap. CDR3 nucleotides: TGTGCCAGCAAAACGGAGGGCACAGATACGCAGTATTTT. The encoded protein is CASKTEGTDTQYF.

V and J are TRBV6-2 or TRBV6-3 and TRBJ2-7, with 9 bases lining up with TRBD2. V lost 2 bases and J lost 3; bases outside the gene matches: 5. CDR3 size: 15 residues. The germline gives CDR1 MNHEY, CDR2 SVGEGT. CDR3 coding DNA: TGTGCCAGCAGTTACGGGGTAGCGGGAGTCTACGAGCAGTACTTC. Its protein product is CASSYGVAGVYEQYF.

This clone has more than one count but fewer than ten. This chain connects TRBV10-3 to TRBJ1-2; 7 bases line up with TRBD1. Germline-derived CDR1 and CDR2 are ENHRY and SYGVKD. Trimming at V came to 11 bases and at J to 1 base, leaving 7 bases not matched to a gene. This CDR3 has 13 residues. The CDR3 spells CASRTGDNYGYTF. The CDR3 region has the DNA TGTGCCTCCCGGACAGGAGATAACTATGGCTACACCTTC.

The DNA for the CDR3 is TGTGCCAGCGGACTAGCGTATTACAATGAGCAGTTCTTC. Protein product: CASGLAYYNEQFF. The chain couples TRBV6-5 to TRBJ2-1; 9 positions agree with TRBD2. Unmatched junction bases numbered 3, after V lost 8 bases and J lost 4 bases. The germline CDR1 and CDR2 sequences are MNHEY and SVGAGI. The length of the CDR3 is 13 residues.

Comments on this clone: This CDR3 is also generated by other DNA sequences in the sample. The V gene is TRBV30, the J gene TRBJ1-2; tentative D call: TRBD1 (5 bases). CDR1 is GTSNPN, CDR2 SVGIG, per germline (reference sequence). V was trimmed by 5 bases and J by 3 bases, leaving 10 bases between them. This CDR3 is built from 12 residues. The CDR3 region is CAWSGGDYGYTF. CDR3 in DNA: TGTGCCTGGTCGGGGGGGGACTATGGCTACACCTTC.

The rearrangement links TRBV28 to TRBJ1-1; D not resolved. This CDR3 has 15 residues. Germline values: CDR1 MDHEN, CDR2 SYDVKM. V lost 5 bases and J lost 0, with 13 bases in between. CDR3: CASSTPSRLNTEAFF. CDR3 coding DNA: TGTGCCAGCAGTACTCCGTCGCGGTTGAACACTGAAGCTTTCTTT. The variable domain in full, with the rest retrieved from reference TRBV28 and TRBJ1-1, is DVKVTQSSRYLVKRTGEKVFLECVQDMDHENMFWYRQDPGLGLRLIYFSYDVKMKEKGDIPEGYSVSREKKERFSLILESASTNQTSMYLCASSTPSRLNTEAFFGQGTRLTVV.

This chain joins TRBV5-8 and TRBJ1-4, with TRBD1 identical over 9 bases. The CDR3 consists of 16 residues. With 2 bases clipped from V and 4 bases from J, the junction kept 6 bases outside the gene matches. Germline values: CDR1 SGHTS, CDR2 YDEGEE. CDR3 sequence reads: CASSFGGTGNNEKLFF. The CDR3 nucleotides are TGTGCCAGCAGCTTCGGGGGGACAGGGAATAATGAAAAACTGTTTTTT.

The chain has TRBV24-1 and TRBJ2-1; D possibly corresponds to TRBD2 (6 bases). Germline V gene sequence: CDR1 KGHDR, CDR2 SFDVKD. The germline V and J ends were trimmed by 0 bases and 0 bases, with 11 bases remaining between them. This CDR3 has 17 residues. The DNA for the CDR3 is TGTGCCACCAGTGATTTGCGGGGTAGCGGCTCCTACAATGAGCAGTTCTTC. Its protein is CATSDLRGSGSYNEQFF.

The chain recombines TRBV11-2 with TRBJ2-3, with TRBD2 identical over 8 bases. The CDR3 runs to 15 residues. Germline V gene sequence: CDR1 SGHAT, CDR2 FQNNGV. The V gene end was trimmed by 5 bases and the J gene end by 9 bases; junction bases not matched to a gene: 13. Here the CDR3 reads CASSMPGLESLTQYF. The CDR3 DNA sequence: TGTGCCAGCAGCATGCCGGGACTAGAGTCTTTGACGCAGTATTTT.

This clone has only a few counts. The chain has TRBV12-5 and TRBJ1-2; a weak D match, TRBD1 (5 bases). V was pared by 3 bases and J by 0 bases, with 23 bases between. The CDR3 extends over 19 amino acids. Per germline, CDR1 LGHNT and CDR2 FRNRAP. The DNA for the CDR3 is TGTGCTAGTGGTTTATGGTTGACAGTGTCCAGTAAAGCTAACTATGGCTACACCTTC. This gives the protein CASGLWLTVSSKANYGYTF.

The chain employs TRBV28 and TRBJ2-1, with D perhaps TRBD2 (5 bases). This CDR3 has 14 residues. Trimming left V 3 bases short and J 4 bases short, with 10 bases between. Germline CDR1 and CDR2: MDHEN and SYDVKM. The DNA of the CDR3 is TGTGCCAGCAGTTTTCTAGGCGGGTACAATGAGCAGTTCTTC. Translating gives CASSFLGGYNEQFF. Using reference TRBV28 and TRBJ2-1 for the parts outside the CDR3, the full variable domain is DVKVTQSSRYLVKRTGEKVFLECVQDMDHENMFWYRQDPGLGLRLIYFSYDVKMKEKGDIPEGYSVSREKKERFSLILESASTNQTSMYLCASSFLGGYNEQFFGPGTRLTVL.

V is TRBV19 and J is TRBJ2-7; perhaps TRBD2 as D (6 bases). CDR1 is LNHDA and CDR2 is SQIVND in the germline V gene (reference sequence). V lost 3 bases and J 5 bases, leaving 23 bases between the germline ends. The CDR3 totals 17 residues. CDR3 protein: CASSIGREARTSDEQYF. The CDR3 coding sequence is TGTGCCAGTAGTATCGGGAGAGAAGCCAGGACGTCCGACGAGCAGTACTTC.

The chain has TRBV7-9 and TRBJ2-2; TRBD2 matches 7 bases. CDR1 is SEHNR and CDR2 is FQNEAQ in the germline V gene (reference sequence). The CDR3 contains 16 residues. Trimming took 5 bases from V and 4 from J; bases not matched to a gene: 10. CDR3 in DNA: TGTGCCAGCAGCCCCCCAGCGGGAAGGGGCACCGGGGAGCTGTTTTTT. Translated: CASSPPAGRGTGELFF.

CDR3 nucleotide sequence: TGCAGCGTCGACAGGCAAGAGACCCAGTACTTC. Its protein product is CSVDRQETQYF. The V gene is TRBV29-1, the J gene TRBJ2-5; weak D call: TRBD1 (6 bases). With 6 bases removed from V and 2 bases from J, the gap between germline ends came to 7 bases. Germline V lookup: CDR1 SQVTM, CDR2 ANQGSEA. The length of the CDR3 is 11 residues. Together with reference TRBV29-1 and TRBJ2-5, the CDR3 gives the full variable domain: SAVISQKPSRDICQRGTSLTIQCQVDSQVTMMFWYRQQPGQSLTLIATANQGSEATYESGFVIDKFPISRPNLTFSTLTVSNMSPEDSSIYLCSVDRQETQYFGPGTRLLVL.

This clone has only one observation. The rearrangement links TRBV18 to TRBJ2-7, with 7 bases identical to TRBD1. With V trimmed by 2 bases and J by 2 bases, 3 bases remained unmatched. Germline V gene lookup returns CDR1 KGHSH and CDR2 LQKENI. This CDR3 is built from 14 residues. The CDR3 nucleotides read TGTGCCAGCTCACCAGGGACAGTAACCTACGAGCAGTACTTC. Protein sequence: CASSPGTVTYEQYF.

The J gene is TRBJ1-1, the V gene TRBV5-1; D is unclear. The germline V gene encodes CDR1 SGHRS and CDR2 YFSETQ. This CDR3 spans 12 amino acids. The germline V and J ends were trimmed by 2 bases and 8 bases, with 10 bases remaining between them. Here the CDR3 reads CASSFSGAEAFF. In DNA form, the CDR3 reads TGCGCCAGCAGCTTCAGCGGAGCAGAAGCTTTCTTT.

This sequence joins TRBV10-3 and TRBJ2-1; 9 nucleotides align to TRBD2. Germline loops: CDR1 ENHRY, CDR2 SYGVKD. With 3 bases clipped from V and 4 bases from J, the junction kept 4 bases outside the gene matches. The CDR3 contains 15 residues. CDR3 in amino acids: CAISDWTSVYNEQFF. In DNA form, the CDR3 reads TGTGCCATCAGTGACTGGACTAGCGTATACAATGAGCAGTTCTTC.

The chain joins TRBV7-6 to TRBJ2-5; 9 bases agree with TRBD2. CDR3 length equals 14 residues. Germline assignment: CDR1 SGHVS and CDR2 FNYEAQ. Germline trimming cut 0 bases from V and 5 bases from J; bases unmatched to any gene: 1. Here the CDR3 reads CASSLASGSETQYF. The DNA for the CDR3 is TGTGCCAGCAGCTTAGCTAGCGGGAGTGAGACCCAGTACTTC.

This chain uses TRBV18 with TRBJ2-7; a weak D match, TRBD2 (6 bases). Germline CDR1 and CDR2: KGHSH and LQKENI. CDR3 size: 12 residues. V gave up 8 bases and J gave up 3 bases, with 11 bases separating them. The CDR3 region has the DNA TGTGCCAGCCTCGGGGAGGACTACGAGCAGTACTTC. This gives the protein CASLGEDYEQYF.

The chain has TRBV7-9 and TRBJ1-3, with D hard to call. The CDR3 spans 13 residues. V was trimmed by 5 bases and J by 4 bases, leaving 9 bases between them. Germline V gene data show CDR1 as SEHNR and CDR2 as FQNEAQ (reference sequence). The CDR3 sequence: CASSPSQGNTIYF. In nucleotides, the CDR3 is TGTGCCAGCAGCCCTAGCCAGGGAAACACCATATATTTT.

This chain uses TRBV12-3 or TRBV12-4 with TRBJ1-2; 12 bases map to TRBD1. The CDR3 loop spans 13 amino acids. The V segment lost 7 bases and the J segment 7 bases; nucleotides outside the gene matches: 4. In DNA form, the CDR3 reads TGTGCCAGCACCGGGACAGGGGGCCTTGGCTACACCTTC. This sequence encodes CASTGTGGLGYTF.

J is TRBJ1-3 and V is TRBV5-1; TRBD1 is a possible D gene (5 bases). The CDR3 extends over 15 amino acids. Per germline, CDR1 SGHRS and CDR2 YFSETQ. Trimming pared 5 bases from V and 4 bases from J, leaving 16 bases between. CDR3 sequence: CASSPDSLQGNTIYF. CDR3 DNA sequence: TGCGCCAGCAGTCCAGACAGCCTTCAAGGAAACACCATATATTTT.